This T cell receptor beta chain emerged from a study of T-cell reconstitution after alpha-beta-depleted transplantation in children. After removal of 1 base from V and 6 bases from J, the junction contained 7 bases not matched to a gene. The CDR3 runs to 16 residues. Germline-derived CDR1 and CDR2 are SGHVS and FQNEAQ. This clonotype was observed at least ten times. This sample's TCRbeta library carried unique molecular identifier barcodes. MiXCR, applied by TCRdb to the PCR reads, yields one record per CDR3 protein. Of around 360,000 distinct CDR3 sequences in the sample, 10% are singletons; the top ten hold around 2.5%.

The rearrangement uses TRBV7-8 and TRBJ1-5, with 9 nucleotides matching TRBD1. Sequenced material: PBMCs from the stem cell graft donor, taken from the stem cell graft. The sequence derives from a human donor who donated a stem cell graft to a child with acute lymphoblastic leukemia. CDR3 region: CASSLGAGQGGQPQHF. The CDR3 DNA follows: TGTGCCAGCAGCTTAGGAGCGGGACAGGGAGGTCAGCCCCAGCATTTT. Using reference TRBV7-8 and TRBJ1-5 for the parts outside the CDR3, the full variable domain is GAGVSQSPRYKVAKRGQDVALRCDPISGHVSLFWYQQALGQGPEFLTYFQNEAQLDKSGLPSDRFFAERPEGSVSTLKIQRTQQEDSAVYLCASSLGAGQGGQPQHFGDGTRLSIL.